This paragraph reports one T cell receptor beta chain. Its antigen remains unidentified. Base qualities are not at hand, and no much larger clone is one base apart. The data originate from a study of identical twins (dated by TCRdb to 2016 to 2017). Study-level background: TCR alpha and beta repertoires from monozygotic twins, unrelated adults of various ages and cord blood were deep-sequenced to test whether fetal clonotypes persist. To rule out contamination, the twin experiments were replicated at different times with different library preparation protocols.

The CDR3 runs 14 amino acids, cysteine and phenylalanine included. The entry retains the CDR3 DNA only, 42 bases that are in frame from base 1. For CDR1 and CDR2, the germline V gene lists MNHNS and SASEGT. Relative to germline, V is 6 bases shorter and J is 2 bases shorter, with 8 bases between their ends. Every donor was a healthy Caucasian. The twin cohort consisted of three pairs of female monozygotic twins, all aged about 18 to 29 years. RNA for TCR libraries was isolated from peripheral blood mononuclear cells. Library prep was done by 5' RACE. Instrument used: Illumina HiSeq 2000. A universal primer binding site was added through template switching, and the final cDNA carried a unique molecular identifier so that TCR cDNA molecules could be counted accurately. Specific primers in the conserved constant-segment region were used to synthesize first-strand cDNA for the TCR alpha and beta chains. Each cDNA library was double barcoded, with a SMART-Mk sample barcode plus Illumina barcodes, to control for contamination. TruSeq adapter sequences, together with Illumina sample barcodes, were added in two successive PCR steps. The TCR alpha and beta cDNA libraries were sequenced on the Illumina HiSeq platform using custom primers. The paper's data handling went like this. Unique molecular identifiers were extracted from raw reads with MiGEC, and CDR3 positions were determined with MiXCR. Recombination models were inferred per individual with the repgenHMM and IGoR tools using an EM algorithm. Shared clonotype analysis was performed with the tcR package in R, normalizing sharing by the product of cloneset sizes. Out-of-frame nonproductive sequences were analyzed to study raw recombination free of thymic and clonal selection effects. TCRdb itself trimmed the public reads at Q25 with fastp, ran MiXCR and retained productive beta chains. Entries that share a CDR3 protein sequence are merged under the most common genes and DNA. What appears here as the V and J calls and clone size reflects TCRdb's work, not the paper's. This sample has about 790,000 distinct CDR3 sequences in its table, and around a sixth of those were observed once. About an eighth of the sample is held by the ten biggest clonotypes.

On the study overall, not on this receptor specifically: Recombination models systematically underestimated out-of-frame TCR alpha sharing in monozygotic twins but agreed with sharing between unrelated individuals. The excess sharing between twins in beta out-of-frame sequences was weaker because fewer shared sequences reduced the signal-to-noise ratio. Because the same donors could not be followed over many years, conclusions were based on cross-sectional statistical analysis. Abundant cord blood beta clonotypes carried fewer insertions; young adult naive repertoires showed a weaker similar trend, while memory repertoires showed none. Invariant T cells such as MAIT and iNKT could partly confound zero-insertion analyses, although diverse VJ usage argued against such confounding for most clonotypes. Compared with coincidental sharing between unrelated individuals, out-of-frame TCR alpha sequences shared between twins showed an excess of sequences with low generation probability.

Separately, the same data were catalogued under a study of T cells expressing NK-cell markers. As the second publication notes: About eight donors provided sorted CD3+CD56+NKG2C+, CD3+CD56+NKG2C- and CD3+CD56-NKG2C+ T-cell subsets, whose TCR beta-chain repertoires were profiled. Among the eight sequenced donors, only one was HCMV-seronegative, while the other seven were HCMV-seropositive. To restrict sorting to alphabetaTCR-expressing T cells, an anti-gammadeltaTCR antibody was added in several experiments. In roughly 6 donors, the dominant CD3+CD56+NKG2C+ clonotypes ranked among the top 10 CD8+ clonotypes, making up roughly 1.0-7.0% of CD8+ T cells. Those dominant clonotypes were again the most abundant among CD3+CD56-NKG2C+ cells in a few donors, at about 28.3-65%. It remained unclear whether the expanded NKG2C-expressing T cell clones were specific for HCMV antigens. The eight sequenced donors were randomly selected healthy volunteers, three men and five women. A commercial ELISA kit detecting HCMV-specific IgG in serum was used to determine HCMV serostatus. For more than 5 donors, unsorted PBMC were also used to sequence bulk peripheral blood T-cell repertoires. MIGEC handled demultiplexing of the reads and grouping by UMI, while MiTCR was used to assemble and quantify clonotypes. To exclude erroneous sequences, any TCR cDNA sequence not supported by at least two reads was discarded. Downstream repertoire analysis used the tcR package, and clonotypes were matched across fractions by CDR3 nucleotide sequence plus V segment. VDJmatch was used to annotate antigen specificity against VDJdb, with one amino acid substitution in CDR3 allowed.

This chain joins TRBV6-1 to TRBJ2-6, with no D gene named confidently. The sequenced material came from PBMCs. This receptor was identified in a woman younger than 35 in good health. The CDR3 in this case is CASRKQTGANVLTF. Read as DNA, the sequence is TGTGCCAGCAGGAAACAGACTGGGGCCAACGTCCTGACTTTC.